A selection of T cell receptor beta chains follows, all from one sample in a study of T cell responses to AZD1222 COVID-19 vaccine. The data were produced by immunoSEQ multiplex PCR, yet TCRdb's version contains in-frame clones alone and is incomplete. The table lists some 100,000 clones, approximately 87% of them singletons. This sample comprised peripheral blood, obtained on day 0 of MenACWY control vaccination. The receptors stem from an adult in good health. CDR3s include the opening cysteine and the closing phenylalanine or tryptophan. Fields, in order: D gene, CDR3 length, clone size, J gene, V gene, CDR3 protein, CDR3 DNA. A D gene is named only where the DNA matches it firmly. The size entry is marked missing in some rows and otherwise reads once, few, many or a size class.

TRBD1,14,few,TRBJ1-4,TRBV2,CASSAGQLNEKLFF,TGTGCCAGCAGCGCGGGACAGCTTAATGAAAAACTGTTTTTT
-,12,-,TRBJ2-2,TRBV11-2,CASSRAGGQLFF,TGTGCCAGCAGCCGCGCCGGGGGACAGCTGTTTTTT
-,15,-,TRBJ1-1,TRBV19,CASSIGSGRGTEAFF,TGTGCCAGTAGTATAGGATCTGGTCGCGGTACTGAAGCTTTCTTT
-,13,-,TRBJ1-3,TRBV3-1/TRBV3-2,CASSQEMGNTIYF,TGTGCCAGCAGCCAAGAGATGGGAAACACCATATATTTT
-,15,-,TRBJ1-6,TRBV9,CASSAYSDGNSPLHF,TGTGCCAGCAGCGCTTACAGCGACGGCAATTCACCCCTCCACTTT
TRBD2,17,-,TRBJ2-2,TRBV5-4,CASSLDGLATNTGELFF,TGTGCCAGCAGCTTGGATGGACTAGCGACGAACACCGGGGAGCTGTTTTTT
-,14,few,TRBJ1-2,TRBV5-1,CASSPVLENYGYTF,TGCGCCAGCAGCCCGGTACTGGAGAACTATGGCTACACCTTC
TRBD1,16,-,TRBJ1-6,TRBV28,CASSSTGAWAVSPLHF,TGTGCCAGCAGTTCGACAGGGGCATGGGCGGTTTCACCCCTCCACTTT
-,15,once,TRBJ2-3,TRBV19,CASSIGLAEADTQYF,TGTGCCAGTAGTATCGGCCTAGCCGAGGCAGATACGCAGTATTTT
-,13,-,TRBJ2-3,TRBV19,CASSIANTDTQYF,TGTGCCAGTAGTATCGCTAACACAGATACGCAGTATTTT
-,14,-,TRBJ1-5,TRBV6-2/TRBV6-3,CASSYDGGSQPQHF,TGTGCCAGCAGTTACGACGGGGGAAGTCAGCCCCAGCATTTT
TRBD2,13,-,TRBJ2-7,TRBV27,CASSFGRVGEQYF,TGTGCCAGCAGTTTCGGGAGGGTCGGCGAGCAGTACTTC
-,15,-,TRBJ1-6,TRBV6-5,CASRREGTGGSPLHF,TGTGCCAGCAGACGGGAAGGCACCGGAGGCTCACCCCTCCACTTT
TRBD1,15,-,TRBJ1-2,TRBV28,CASSLWTGRGNGYTF,TGTGCCAGCAGTTTATGGACAGGGAGGGGGAATGGCTACACCTTC
-,16,-,TRBJ1-2,TRBV7-2,CASSFRNRAKGYGYTF,TGTGCCAGCAGTTTTCGAAACAGGGCGAAAGGGTATGGCTACACCTTC
-,15,-,TRBJ1-5,TRBV3-1/TRBV3-2,CASSQEGSSNQPQHF,TGTGCCAGCAGCCAAGAAGGGAGTAGCAATCAGCCCCAGCATTTT
TRBD1,13,-,TRBJ1-2,TRBV5-6,CASSDPTGNGYTF,TGTGCCAGCAGCGACCCGACAGGGAACGGCTACACCTTC
-,16,-,TRBJ2-2,TRBV7-6,CASSPMTDLNTGELFF,TGTGCCAGCAGCCCCATGACAGACCTGAACACCGGGGAGCTGTTTTTT